The 23 T cell receptor beta chains in this list originate from one sample, sequenced in a study of shared clonotypes between healthy human individuals. Repertoires were generated with immunoSEQ multiplex PCR, while TCRdb's copy carries only in-frame clones and drops some. Of about 490,000 clones detected, around 85% appear once; the ten largest clones hold roughly 13%. Sequenced sample: PBMCs. The origin of the receptors is a middle-aged woman in good health. Some clones in this sample may be carry-over from other donors' samples.

V is TRBV2 and J is TRBJ1-4; D might be TRBD1 (5 bases). The CDR3 is made up of 12 amino acids. V was pared by 7 bases and J by 6 bases, with 9 bases between. Germline V gene data show CDR1 as SNHLY and CDR2 as FYNNEI. Written as DNA, the CDR3 is TGTGCCAGCAACCGGGACTATGAAAAACTGTTTTTT. It is translated as CASNRDYEKLFF.

Turning to this clone: A read error may explain this, as a much larger clone is one base away. The same CDR3 can be traced to other DNA sequences in this sample. The genes are TRBV18 and TRBJ2-2, with 7 positions matching TRBD2. CDR1 is KGHSH, CDR2 LQKENI, per germline. The CDR3 sequence is 16 residues long. The V gene end was trimmed by 4 bases and the J gene end by 4 bases; junction bases not matched to a gene: 9. The CDR3 region has the DNA TGTGCCAGCTCACTCGGCGGCGGGAGTATCACCGGGGAGCTGTTTTTT. Its protein product is CASSLGGGSITGELFF.

The V gene is TRBV11-2, the J gene TRBJ2-7; 14 nucleotides align to TRBD2. The CDR3 covers 17 residues. The V gene's germline CDR1 is SGHAT and CDR2 FQNNGV. Trimming took 5 bases from V and 7 from J; bases not matched to a gene: 13. CDR3 region: CASSLRARGLAGVEQYF. CDR3 coding DNA: TGTGCCAGCAGCCTCCGAGCTCGGGGACTAGCGGGAGTAGAGCAGTACTTC.

Concerning this clone: A far larger clone is just one base off, so this is likely a read error. The chain uses TRBV29-1 and TRBJ1-1; D might be TRBD1 (5 bases). Germline loops: CDR1 SQVTM, CDR2 ANQGSEA. This CDR3 has 13 residues. For the CDR3, the DNA is TGCAGCATTGATTATGGTGGGGGCACTGAAGCTTTCTTT. Translating it yields CSIDYGGGTEAFF.

This chain joins TRBV6-6 and TRBJ2-2; D gene unclear. The CDR3 length is 13 residues. The V end lost 8 bases, the J end lost 5 bases, and 12 bases lay between the germline ends. The germline CDR1 and CDR2 sequences are MNHNY and SVGAGI (reference sequence). The CDR3 nucleotides read TGTGCCAGCTCCTCCTGGGGAACCGGGGAGCTGTTTTTT. Its translation: CASSSWGTGELFF.

This clone was observed once. The rearrangement links TRBV28 to TRBJ2-7; 9 nucleotides match TRBD1. The V gene end was trimmed by 8 bases and the J gene end by 6 bases; junction bases not matched to a gene: 5. Germline V lookup: CDR1 MDHEN, CDR2 SYDVKM. The CDR3 spans 12 residues. CDR3 sequence reads: CASRQGGGEQYF. CDR3 DNA sequence: TGTGCCAGCCGACAGGGGGGGGGCGAGCAGTACTTC.

As to this clone: Only one base separates this from a far larger clonotype, so it likely reflects a read error. This chain joins TRBV30 and TRBJ2-7; 8 bases match TRBD1. CDR1 and CDR2 (germline): GTSNPN, SVGIG (reference sequence). This CDR3 is built from 14 residues. CDR3 loop: CTWRGPPGGREQYF. CDR3 sequence (DNA): TGTACCTGGAGGGGTCCTCCAGGGGGCCGCGAGCAGTACTTC. Drawing the rest from reference TRBV30 and TRBJ2-7, the complete variable domain is SQTIHQWPATLVQPVGSPLSLECTVEGTSNPNLYWYRQAAGRGLQLLFYSVGIGQISSEVPQNLSASRPQDRQFILSSKKLLLSDSGFYLCTWRGPPGGREQYFGPGTRLTVT.

The J gene is TRBJ1-5, the V gene TRBV10-3; a possible D gene is TRBD1 (6 bases). Germline CDR1 and CDR2: ENHRY and SYGVKD. The CDR3 has 17 amino acids. The V end lost 2 bases, the J end lost 0 bases, and 14 bases lay between the germline ends. The CDR3 sequence: CAISEGQGINSNQPQHF. The CDR3 nucleotides are TGTGCCATCAGTGAGGGGCAGGGGATTAATAGCAATCAGCCCCAGCATTTT.

This clone has a single count. The chain joins TRBV2 to TRBJ2-1; D is perhaps TRBD1 or TRBD2 (5 bases each). Germline assignment: CDR1 SNHLY and CDR2 FYNNEI. The CDR3 sequence is 15 residues long. The V and J ends lost 6 bases and 10 bases respectively, with 22 bases between them. CDR3 residues: CASRIGAGSVDEQFF. DNA of the CDR3: TGTGCCAGCAGGATCGGGGCAGGGTCGGTAGACGAGCAGTTCTTC.

The sample holds a few counts of this clone. The V gene is TRBV6-5, the J gene TRBJ1-1; a possible D gene is TRBD1 (5 bases). Germline V lookup: CDR1 MNHEY, CDR2 SVGAGI. The CDR3 totals 13 residues. Trimming shortened V by 4 bases and J by 4 bases, and 10 bases separated the two germline ends. CDR3 nucleotide sequence: TGTGCCAGCAGTTCCCTCGGGGGCACTGAAGCTTTCTTT. As protein: CASSSLGGTEAFF.

The chain has TRBV10-3 and TRBJ1-1; a weak D match, TRBD1 (5 bases). Trimming pared 5 bases from V and 0 bases from J, leaving 13 bases between. Germline lookup yields CDR1 ENHRY and CDR2 SYGVKD. The CDR3 spans 15 residues. CDR3 DNA sequence: TGTGCCATCAGTCAGAGTGGGGCTTTGAACACTGAAGCTTTCTTT. It specifies CAISQSGALNTEAFF.

V is TRBV5-4 and J is TRBJ2-2; 7 bases map to TRBD2. The V gene end was trimmed by 0 bases and the J gene end by 2 bases; junction bases not matched to a gene: 4. Germline loops: CDR1 SGHNT, CDR2 YYREEE (reference sequence). The CDR3 loop spans 16 amino acids. The CDR3 region has the DNA TGTGCCAGCAGCTTGGATAGCGGGTCCAACACCGGGGAGCTGTTTTTT. Its protein product is CASSLDSGSNTGELFF. The full variable domain, its missing parts supplied by reference TRBV5-4 and TRBJ2-2, is ETGVTQSPTHLIKTRGQQVTLRCSSQSGHNTVSWYQQALGQGPQFIFQYYREEENGRGNFPPRFSGLQFPNYSSELNVNALELDDSALYLCASSLDSGSNTGELFFGEGSRLTVL.

The rearrangement links TRBV11-2 to TRBJ1-3; D uncertain. CDR1 SGHAT and CDR2 FQNNGV come from the germline V gene. CDR3 length: 14 residues. Trimming left V 0 bases short and J 2 bases short, with 5 bases between. CDR3 DNA: TGTGCCAGCAGCTTAGAACGTGCTGGAAACACCATATATTTT. The encoded protein is CASSLERAGNTIYF.

The chain uses TRBV19 and TRBJ2-7; 9 positions match TRBD1. CDR3 length: 15 residues. Germline V gene sequence: CDR1 LNHDA, CDR2 SQIVND (reference sequence). V was clipped by 3 bases and J by 1 base; unmatched bases: 4. CDR3: CASSMRQGESYEQYF. In DNA, the CDR3 is TGTGCCAGTAGTATGCGACAGGGGGAGTCCTACGAGCAGTACTTC.

This clone was detected only once. This chain joins TRBV15 and TRBJ2-5; D possibly matches TRBD1 or TRBD2 (5 bases each). The V end was cut by 0 bases, the J end by 4 bases, with 12 bases between. The CDR3 contains 15 residues. Germline V gene data show CDR1 as LNHNV and CDR2 as YYDKDF (reference sequence). CDR3 sequence: CATSRDLGTLETQYF. The CDR3 nucleotides read TGTGCCACCAGCAGAGATCTTGGGACCCTAGAGACCCAGTACTTC.

Worth noting for this clone: A far larger clone is just one base off, so this is likely a read error. Other DNA sequences in this sample translate to the same CDR3. The V call is TRBV15, the J call TRBJ1-2; 7 bases are a match to TRBD1. This CDR3 has 13 residues. The V gene's germline CDR1 is LNHNV and CDR2 YYDKDF (reference sequence). The CDR3 DNA is TGTGCCACAAGCACGGACAGGAACTATGGCTACACCTTC. Amino acids: CATSTDRNYGYTF.

This sequence joins TRBV10-3 and TRBJ1-2; weak D call: TRBD1 (6 bases). Between the trimmed V and J ends, which lost 0 bases and 2 bases, there was a span of 10 bases. CDR3 length equals 15 residues. Germline values: CDR1 ENHRY, CDR2 SYGVKD. The chain's CDR3 is CAISESITGNYGYTF. The CDR3 DNA reads as TGTGCCATCAGTGAGTCGATAACAGGGAACTATGGCTACACCTTC.

The rearrangement joins TRBV6-5 to TRBJ2-7; unclear D gene. Trimming removed 5 bases at V and 2 bases at J, with 10 bases between. The CDR3 is made up of 13 amino acids. Germline V gene lookup returns CDR1 MNHEY and CDR2 SVGAGI. This chain's CDR3 is CASSKGEPYEQYF. The CDR3 region has the DNA TGTGCCAGCAGTAAGGGTGAGCCCTACGAGCAGTACTTC.

Worth noting for this clone: With a far larger clone one base away, a read error is the likely cause. The chain carries TRBV7-2 and TRBJ1-2; D call uncertain. This CDR3 contains 13 residues. CDR1 is SGHTA and CDR2 is FQGNSA in the germline V gene. The CDR3 loop reads CVSSPTPGYGYTF. For the CDR3, the DNA is TGTGTCAGCAGCCCAACTCCGGGGTATGGCTACACCTTC.

The J gene is TRBJ2-7, the V gene TRBV28; no firm D call. Germline lookup yields CDR1 MDHEN and CDR2 SYDVKM. V was cut by 5 bases and J by 0 bases, with 8 bases left in between. The CDR3 is 13 amino acids. CDR3: CASSRVPSYEQYF. As DNA, the CDR3 is TGTGCCAGCAGTCGAGTCCCCTCCTACGAGCAGTACTTC.

The chain joins TRBV28 to TRBJ2-5; tentative D call: TRBD2 (7 bases). Per the germline V gene, CDR1 is MDHEN and CDR2 is SYDVKM. This CDR3 comprises 14 residues. Trimming cost V 7 bases and J 4 bases, with 16 bases left between them. CDR3 residues: CASTRGGGIETQYF. The CDR3 DNA reads as TGTGCCAGCACCCGAGGGGGGGGGATAGAGACCCAGTACTTC.

The chain uses TRBV5-8 and TRBJ2-1; TRBD1 is a possible D gene (5 bases). Trimming shortened V by 4 bases and J by 6 bases, and 26 bases separated the two germline ends. CDR3 length: 18 amino acids. Germline CDR1 is SGHTS and CDR2 is YDEGEE. CDR3 sequence (DNA): TGTGCCAGCAGCGTTGCGCGTCAGGGTCCCCGCCCGGCCAATGAGCAGTTCTTC. This gives the protein CASSVARQGPRPANEQFF.

The chain carries TRBV20-1 and TRBJ2-3; D is ambiguous. The V gene lost 7 bases and the J gene lost 6 bases, with 11 bases spanning the gap. The CDR3 contains 11 residues. Germline V lookup: CDR1 DFQATT, CDR2 SNEGSKA (reference sequence). The CDR3 region is CSVVVADTQYF. CDR3 coding DNA: TGCAGTGTAGTGGTCGCGGATACGCAGTATTTT.